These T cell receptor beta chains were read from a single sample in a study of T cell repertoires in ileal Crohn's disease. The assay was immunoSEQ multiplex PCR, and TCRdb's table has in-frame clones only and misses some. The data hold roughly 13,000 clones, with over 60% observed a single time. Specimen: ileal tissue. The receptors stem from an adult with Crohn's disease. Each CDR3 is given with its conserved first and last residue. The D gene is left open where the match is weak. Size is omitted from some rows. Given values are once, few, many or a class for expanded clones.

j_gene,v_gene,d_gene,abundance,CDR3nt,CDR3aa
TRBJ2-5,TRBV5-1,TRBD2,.,TGCGCCAGCAGCTTGGATTCGGGGGGGCGAGAGACCCAGTACTTC,CASSLDSGGRETQYF
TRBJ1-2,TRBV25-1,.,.,TGTGCCAGCAGACAGGGTTATGGCTACACCTTC,CASRQGYGYTF
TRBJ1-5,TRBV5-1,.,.,TGCGCCAGCAGCCCTACAGGGAGTCAGCCCCAGCATTTT,CASSPTGSQPQHF
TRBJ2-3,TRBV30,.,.,TGTGCCTACACGACTAGGGGCGGCACAGATACGCAGTATTTT,CAYTTRGGTDTQYF
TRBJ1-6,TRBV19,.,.,TGTGCCAGTACCGATAACCCAAACCGGAGTGGTTTGAGATCACCCCTCCACTTT,CASTDNPNRSGLRSPLHF
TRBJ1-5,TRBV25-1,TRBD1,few,TGTGCCAGCAGTGAAGGGGTGACAGGGGAGCAGCCCCAGCATTTT,CASSEGVTGEQPQHF
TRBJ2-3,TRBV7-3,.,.,TGTGCCAGCAGCCCCAAGGGCAGGGAGGGCACAGATACGCAGTATTTT,CASSPKGREGTDTQYF
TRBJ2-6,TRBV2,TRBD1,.,TGTGCCAGCAGTGGGGGGACAGGGTTATTCTCTGGGGCCAACGTCCTGACTTTC,CASSGGTGLFSGANVLTF
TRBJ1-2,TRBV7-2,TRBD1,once,TGTGCCAGCAGCTTTGGACAGGGGGATGGCTACACCTTC,CASSFGQGDGYTF
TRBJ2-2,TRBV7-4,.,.,TGTGCCAGCAGCTTAGGTCAAACCGGGGAGCTGTTTTTT,CASSLGQTGELFF
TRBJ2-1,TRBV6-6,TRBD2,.,TGTGCCAGCAGTTCCGGACTAGCCTCCCTCTTC,CASSSGLASLF
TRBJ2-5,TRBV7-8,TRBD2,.,TGTGCCAGCAGCTATCGGACTAGACACGAGACCCAGTACTTC,CASSYRTRHETQYF
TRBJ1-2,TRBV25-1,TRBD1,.,TGTGCCAGCAGTGCGACAGGGTATTATGGCTACACCTTC,CASSATGYYGYTF
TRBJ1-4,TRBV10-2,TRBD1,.,TGCGCCAGTACTGCCGCAGGGGGCAGGAATGAAAAACTGTTTTTT,CASTAAGGRNEKLFF
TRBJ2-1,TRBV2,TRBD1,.,TGTGCCAGCAATCAAAACAGGGGAGCCTACAATGAGCAGTTCTTC,CASNQNRGAYNEQFF
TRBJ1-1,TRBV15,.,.,TGTGCCACCAGCCCCAAGGGGATTGAAGCTTTCTTT,CATSPKGIEAFF
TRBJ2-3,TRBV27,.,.,TGTGCCAGCAGTAATCGGGGGACAGATACGCAGTATTTT,CASSNRGTDTQYF
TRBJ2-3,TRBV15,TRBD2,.,TGTGCCACCAGCGATAGCGGGGGGGCAGATACGCAGTATTTT,CATSDSGGADTQYF
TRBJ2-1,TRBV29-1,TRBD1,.,TGCAGCGTTGGAGGGGGACAGGGGGCTTACAATGAGCAGTTCTTC,CSVGGGQGAYNEQFF
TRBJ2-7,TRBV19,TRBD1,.,TGTGCCAGTAGTTCCGCAGGGGGCGGCTACGAGCAGTACTTC,CASSSAGGGYEQYF
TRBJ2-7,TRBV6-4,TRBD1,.,TGTGCCAGCACCCGGACAGGGAGAGGTTCGACCTACGAGCAGTACTTC,CASTRTGRGSTYEQYF
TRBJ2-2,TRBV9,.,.,TGTGCCAGCAGCGTAGCTGGCCATTACGCGAACACCGGGGAGCTGTTTTTT,CASSVAGHYANTGELFF
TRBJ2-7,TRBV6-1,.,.,TGTGCCAGCAGTGAATGGACTGGGGAGCAGTACTTC,CASSEWTGEQYF
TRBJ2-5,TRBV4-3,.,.,TGCGCCAGCAGCCAAGAATTGGGTCTGGAGGGGGAGACCCAGTACTTC,CASSQELGLEGETQYF
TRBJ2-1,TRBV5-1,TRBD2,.,TGCGCCAGCAGCTTGGTAGTGGGAGGGGACAATGAGCAGTTCTTC,CASSLVVGGDNEQFF
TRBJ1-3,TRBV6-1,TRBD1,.,TGTGCCAGCAGTGAAGCGCTTCGGGACAGTAGCCGCAGGGGAAGAAACACCATATATTTT,CASSEALRDSSRRGRNTIYF
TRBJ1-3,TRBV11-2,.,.,TGTGCCAGCAGCTTAGATTTGCCGGTCTACTCTGGAAACACCATATATTTT,CASSLDLPVYSGNTIYF
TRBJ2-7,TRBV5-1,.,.,TGCGCCAGCAGCTTGGCCTCAGGGTACTCCTACGAGCAGTACTTC,CASSLASGYSYEQYF
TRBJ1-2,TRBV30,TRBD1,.,TGTGCCTGGAGACAGGGGGCGACATATGGCTACACCTTC,CAWRQGATYGYTF